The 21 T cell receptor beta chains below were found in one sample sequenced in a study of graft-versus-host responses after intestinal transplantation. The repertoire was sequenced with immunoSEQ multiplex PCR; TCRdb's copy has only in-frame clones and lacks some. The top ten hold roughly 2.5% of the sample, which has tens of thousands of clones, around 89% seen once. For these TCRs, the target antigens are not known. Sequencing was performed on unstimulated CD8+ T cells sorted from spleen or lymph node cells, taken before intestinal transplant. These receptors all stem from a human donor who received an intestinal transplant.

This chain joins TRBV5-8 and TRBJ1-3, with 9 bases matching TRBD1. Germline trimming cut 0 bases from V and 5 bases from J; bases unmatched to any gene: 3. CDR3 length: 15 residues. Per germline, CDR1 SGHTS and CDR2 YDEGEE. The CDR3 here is CASSLVGTGRNTIYF. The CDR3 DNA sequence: TGTGCCAGCAGCTTGGTTGGGACAGGGAGAAACACCATATATTTT. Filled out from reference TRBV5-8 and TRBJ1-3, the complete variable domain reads EAGVTQSPTHLIKTRGQQATLRCSPISGHTSVYWYQQALGLGLQFLLWYDEGEERNRGNFPPRFSGRQFPNYSSELNVNALELEDSALYLCASSLVGTGRNTIYFGEGSWLTVV.

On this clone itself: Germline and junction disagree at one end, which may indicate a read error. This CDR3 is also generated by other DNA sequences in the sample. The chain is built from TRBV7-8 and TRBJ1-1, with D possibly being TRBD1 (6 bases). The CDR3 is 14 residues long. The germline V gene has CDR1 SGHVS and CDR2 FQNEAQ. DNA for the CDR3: TGCGCCAGCAGCCTCTACAGGGTGAACACTGAAGCTTTCTTT. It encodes CASSLYRVNTEAFF. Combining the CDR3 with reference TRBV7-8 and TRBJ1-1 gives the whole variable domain GAGVSQSPRYKVAKRGQDVALRCDPISGHVSLFWYQQALGQGPEFLTYFQNEAQLDKSGLPSDRFFAERPEGSVSTLKIQRTQQEDSAVYLCASSLYRVNTEAFFGQGTRLTVV.

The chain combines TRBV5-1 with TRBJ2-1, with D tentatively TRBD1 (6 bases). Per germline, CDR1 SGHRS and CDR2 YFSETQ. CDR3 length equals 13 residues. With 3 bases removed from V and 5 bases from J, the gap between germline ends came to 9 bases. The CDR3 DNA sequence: TGCGCCAGCAGCTGGGACACGAACAATGAGCAGTTCTTC. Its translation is CASSWDTNNEQFF. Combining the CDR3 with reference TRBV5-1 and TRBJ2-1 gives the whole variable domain KAGVTQTPRYLIKTRGQQVTLSCSPISGHRSVSWYQQTPGQGLQFLFEYFSETQRNKGNFPGRFSGRQFSNSRSEMNVSTLELGDSALYLCASSWDTNNEQFFGPGTRLTVL.

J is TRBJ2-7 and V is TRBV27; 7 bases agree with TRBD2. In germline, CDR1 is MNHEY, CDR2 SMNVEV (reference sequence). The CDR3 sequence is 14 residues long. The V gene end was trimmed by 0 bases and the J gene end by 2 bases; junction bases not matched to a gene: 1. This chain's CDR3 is CASSLSGLTYEQYF. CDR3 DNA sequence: TGTGCCAGCAGTTTATCGGGACTAACCTACGAGCAGTACTTC.

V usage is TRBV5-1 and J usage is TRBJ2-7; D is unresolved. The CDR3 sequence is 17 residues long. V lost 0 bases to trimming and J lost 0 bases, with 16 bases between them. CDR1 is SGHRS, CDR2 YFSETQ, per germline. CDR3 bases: TGCGCCAGCAGCTTGGATACGGGTCCCCAACCCTCCTACGAGCAGTACTTC. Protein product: CASSLDTGPQPSYEQYF.

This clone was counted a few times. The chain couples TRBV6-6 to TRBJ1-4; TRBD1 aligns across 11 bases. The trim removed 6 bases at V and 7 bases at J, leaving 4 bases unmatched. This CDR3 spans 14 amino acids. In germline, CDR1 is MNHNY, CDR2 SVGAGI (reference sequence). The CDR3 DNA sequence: TGTGCCAGCAGGCTGGGGACAGGGGGTGAAAAACTGTTTTTT. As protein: CASRLGTGGEKLFF.

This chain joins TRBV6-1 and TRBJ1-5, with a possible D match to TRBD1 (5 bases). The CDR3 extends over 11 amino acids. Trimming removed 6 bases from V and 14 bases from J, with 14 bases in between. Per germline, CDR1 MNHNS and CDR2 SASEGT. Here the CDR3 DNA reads TGTGCCAGCAGGGGGGGGAGAAGTGAGCATTTT. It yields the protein CASRGGRSEHF.

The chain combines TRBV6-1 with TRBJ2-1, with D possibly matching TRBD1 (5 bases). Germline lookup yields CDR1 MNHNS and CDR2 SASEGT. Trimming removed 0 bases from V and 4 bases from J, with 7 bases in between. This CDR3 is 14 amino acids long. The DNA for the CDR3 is TGTGCCAGCAGTGAAGCCCCAGGGTACAATGAGCAGTTCTTC. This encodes CASSEAPGYNEQFF.

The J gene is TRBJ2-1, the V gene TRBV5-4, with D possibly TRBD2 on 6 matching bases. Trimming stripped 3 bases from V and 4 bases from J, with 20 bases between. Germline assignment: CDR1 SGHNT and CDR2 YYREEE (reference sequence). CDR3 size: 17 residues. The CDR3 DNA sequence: TGTGCCAGCAGCTGGGGAGGATGGGGCGGAGGTTACAATGAGCAGTTCTTC. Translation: CASSWGGWGGGYNEQFF.

CDR3 protein: CASSYGYWHTEAFF. CDR3 coding DNA: TGTGCCAGCAGTTACGGGTACTGGCACACTGAAGCTTTCTTT. The rearrangement uses TRBV27 and TRBJ1-1; D is unresolved. The CDR3 sequence is 14 residues long. V dropped 4 bases and J dropped 3 bases, with 12 bases sitting between them. The germline gives CDR1 MNHEY, CDR2 SMNVEV (reference sequence).

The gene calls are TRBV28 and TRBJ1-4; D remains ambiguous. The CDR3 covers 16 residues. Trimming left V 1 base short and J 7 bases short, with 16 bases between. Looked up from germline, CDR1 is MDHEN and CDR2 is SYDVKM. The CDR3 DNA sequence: TGTGCCAGCAGTTTATTCGAGGGTTTCGAGAGTGAAAAACTGTTTTTT. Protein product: CASSLFEGFESEKLFF.

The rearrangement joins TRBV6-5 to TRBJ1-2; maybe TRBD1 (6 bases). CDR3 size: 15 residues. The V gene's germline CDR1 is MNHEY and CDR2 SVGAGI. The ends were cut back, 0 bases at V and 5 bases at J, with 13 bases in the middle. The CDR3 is CASSYSTQGPYGYTF. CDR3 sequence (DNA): TGTGCCAGCAGTTACTCGACACAGGGCCCTTATGGCTACACCTTC.

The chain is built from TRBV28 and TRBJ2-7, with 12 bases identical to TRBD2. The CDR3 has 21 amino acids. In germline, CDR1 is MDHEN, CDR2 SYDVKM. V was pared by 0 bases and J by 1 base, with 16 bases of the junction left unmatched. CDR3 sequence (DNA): TGTGCCAGCAGTTTATGGAAGTCTCCGGGACTAGCGGGTTACCGATCCTACGAGCAGTACTTC. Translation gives CASSLWKSPGLAGYRSYEQYF. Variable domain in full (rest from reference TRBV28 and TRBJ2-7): DVKVTQSSRYLVKRTGEKVFLECVQDMDHENMFWYRQDPGLGLRLIYFSYDVKMKEKGDIPEGYSVSREKKERFSLILESASTNQTSMYLCASSLWKSPGLAGYRSYEQYFGPGTRLTVT.

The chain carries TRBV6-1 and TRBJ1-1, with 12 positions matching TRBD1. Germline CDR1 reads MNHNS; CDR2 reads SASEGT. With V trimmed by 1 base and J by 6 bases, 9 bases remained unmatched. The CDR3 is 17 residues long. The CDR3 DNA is TGTGCCAGCAGTGAAGTCCGGGACAGGGGGCCTTGGTCTGAAGCTTTCTTT. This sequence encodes CASSEVRDRGPWSEAFF.

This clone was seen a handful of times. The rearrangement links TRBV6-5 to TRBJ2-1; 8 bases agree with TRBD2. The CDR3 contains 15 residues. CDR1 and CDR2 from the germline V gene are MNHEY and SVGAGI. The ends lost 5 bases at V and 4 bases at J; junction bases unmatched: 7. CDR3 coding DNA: TGTGCCAGCAGTGTCACTAGCGGAGATTACAATGAGCAGTTCTTC. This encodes CASSVTSGDYNEQFF.

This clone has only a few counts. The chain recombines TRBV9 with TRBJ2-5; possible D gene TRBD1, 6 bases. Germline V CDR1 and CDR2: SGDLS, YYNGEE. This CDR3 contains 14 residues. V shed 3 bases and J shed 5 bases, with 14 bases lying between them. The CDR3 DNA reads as TGTGCCAGCAGCGCTCTTACAGGGATCGAGACCCAGTACTTC. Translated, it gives CASSALTGIETQYF.

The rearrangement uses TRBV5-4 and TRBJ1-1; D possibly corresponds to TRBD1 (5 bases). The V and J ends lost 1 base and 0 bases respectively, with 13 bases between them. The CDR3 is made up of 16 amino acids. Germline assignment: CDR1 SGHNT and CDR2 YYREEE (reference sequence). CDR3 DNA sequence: TGTGCCAGCAGCTTGTGGGGCCTCCGGGTGAACACTGAAGCTTTCTTT. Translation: CASSLWGLRVNTEAFF.

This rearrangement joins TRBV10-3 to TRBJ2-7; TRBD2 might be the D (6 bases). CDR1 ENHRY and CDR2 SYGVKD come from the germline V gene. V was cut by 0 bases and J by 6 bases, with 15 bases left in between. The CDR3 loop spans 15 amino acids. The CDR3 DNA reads TGTGCCATCAGTGAGTCGGTTGGGGGGTTCGGCGAGCAGTACTTC. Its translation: CAISESVGGFGEQYF.

The CDR3 DNA reads as TGTGCCAGCAGTGAGGGCGAGCAGTACTTC. This gives the protein CASSEGEQYF. The chain has TRBV6-5 and TRBJ2-7, with TRBD2 as a possible D gene (5 bases). The CDR3 extends over 10 amino acids. Germline assignment: CDR1 MNHEY and CDR2 SVGAGI. Trimming took off 5 bases at V and 6 bases at J, with 5 bases between the two ends.

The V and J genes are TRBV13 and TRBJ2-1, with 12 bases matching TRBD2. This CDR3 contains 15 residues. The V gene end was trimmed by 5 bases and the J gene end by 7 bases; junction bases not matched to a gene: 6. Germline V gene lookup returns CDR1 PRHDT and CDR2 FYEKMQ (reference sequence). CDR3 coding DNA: TGTGCCAGCAGCGACACTAGCGGGGGGAGGAATGAGCAGTTCTTC. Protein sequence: CASSDTSGGRNEQFF.

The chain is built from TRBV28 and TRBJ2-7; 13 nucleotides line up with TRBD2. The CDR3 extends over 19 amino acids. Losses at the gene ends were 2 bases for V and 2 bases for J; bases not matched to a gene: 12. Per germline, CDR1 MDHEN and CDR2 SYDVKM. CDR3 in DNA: TGTGCCAGCAGTTTAAAAGGGACTAGCGGGGTAGGGGCCACCTACGAGCAGTACTTC. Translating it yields CASSLKGTSGVGATYEQYF.